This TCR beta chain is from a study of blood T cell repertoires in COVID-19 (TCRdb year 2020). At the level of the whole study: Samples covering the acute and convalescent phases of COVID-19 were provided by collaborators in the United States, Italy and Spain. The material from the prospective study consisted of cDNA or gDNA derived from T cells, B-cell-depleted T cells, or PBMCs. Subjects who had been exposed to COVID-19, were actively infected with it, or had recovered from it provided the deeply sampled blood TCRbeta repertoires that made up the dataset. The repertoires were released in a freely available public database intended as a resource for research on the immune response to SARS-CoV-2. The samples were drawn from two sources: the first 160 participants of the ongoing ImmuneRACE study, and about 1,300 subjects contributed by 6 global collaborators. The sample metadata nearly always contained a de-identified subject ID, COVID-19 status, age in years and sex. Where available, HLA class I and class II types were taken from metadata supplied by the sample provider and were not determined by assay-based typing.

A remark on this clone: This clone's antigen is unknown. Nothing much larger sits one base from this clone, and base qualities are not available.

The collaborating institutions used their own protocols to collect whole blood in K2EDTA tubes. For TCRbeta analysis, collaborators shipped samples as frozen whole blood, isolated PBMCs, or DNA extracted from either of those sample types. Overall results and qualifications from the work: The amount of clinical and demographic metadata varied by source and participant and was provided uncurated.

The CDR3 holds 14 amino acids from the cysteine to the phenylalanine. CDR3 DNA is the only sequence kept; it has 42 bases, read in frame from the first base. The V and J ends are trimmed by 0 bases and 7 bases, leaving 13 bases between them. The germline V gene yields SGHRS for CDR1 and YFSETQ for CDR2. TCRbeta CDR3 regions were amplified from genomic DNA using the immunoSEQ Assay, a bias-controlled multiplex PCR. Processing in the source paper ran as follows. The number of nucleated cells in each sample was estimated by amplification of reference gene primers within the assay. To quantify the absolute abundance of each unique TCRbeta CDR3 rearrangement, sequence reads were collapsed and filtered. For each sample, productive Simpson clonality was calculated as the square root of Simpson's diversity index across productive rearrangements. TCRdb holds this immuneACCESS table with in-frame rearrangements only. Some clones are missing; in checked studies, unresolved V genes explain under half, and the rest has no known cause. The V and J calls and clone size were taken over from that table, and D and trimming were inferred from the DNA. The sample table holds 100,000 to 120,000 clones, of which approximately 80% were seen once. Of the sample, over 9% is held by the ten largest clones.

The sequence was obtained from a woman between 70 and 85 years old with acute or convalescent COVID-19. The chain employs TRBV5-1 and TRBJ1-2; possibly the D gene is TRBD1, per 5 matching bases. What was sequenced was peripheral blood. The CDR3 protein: CASSLVSGQGGYTF. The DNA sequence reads TGCGCCAGCAGCTTGGTGTCCGGGCAGGGTGGCTACACCTTC.